The next 18 T cell receptor beta chains were all read from a single sample in a study of cytomegalovirus exposure and HLA in healthy donors (dated by TCRdb to about 2017). Libraries came from the immunoSEQ multiplex PCR assay. The multiplex PCR relied on a mix of 60 forward primers for TCR Vbeta segments and 13 reverse primers for TCR Jbeta segments. TCRdb provides this immuneACCESS table in a form limited to in-frame rearrangements. Some clones are lacking; in checked studies, under half of them reflect an unresolved V gene, and why the rest are absent is not known. Counted in this sample were more than 85,000 clones; roughly four fifths of them appeared once. Roughly 15% of the sample goes to the ten largest clones. Sequenced sample: PBMCs. These receptor sequences come from a male donor in good health and CMV-seropositive.

The gene calls are TRBV9 and TRBJ2-2, with D possibly matching TRBD1 (6 bases). Germline loops: CDR1 SGDLS, CDR2 YYNGEE. V lost 3 bases, J lost 6 bases, and 12 bases lay in between. The length of the CDR3 is 14 residues. The CDR3 nucleotides are TGTGCCAGCAGCGCTAGACAGGTCGCCGGGGAGCTGTTTTTT. It specifies CASSARQVAGELFF.

The chain links TRBV27 to TRBJ1-1, with 8 positions matching TRBD1. Germline CDR1 reads MNHEY; CDR2 reads SMNVEV (reference sequence). The CDR3 length is 14 residues. Germline trimming cut 7 bases from V and 1 base from J; bases unmatched to any gene: 5. This chain's CDR3 is CASTPQGENTEAFF. CDR3 DNA sequence: TGTGCCAGCACCCCACAGGGGGAGAACACTGAAGCTTTCTTT.

V usage is TRBV27 and J usage is TRBJ2-5; TRBD1 is a possible D gene (6 bases). The V end lost 3 bases, the J end lost 3 bases, and 11 bases lay between the germline ends. The CDR3 totals 14 residues. Looked up from germline, CDR1 is MNHEY and CDR2 is SMNVEV (reference sequence). The CDR3: CASSLTDRKETQYF. Here the CDR3 DNA reads TGTGCCAGCAGTTTGACGGACAGAAAAGAGACCCAGTACTTC.

The chain employs TRBV5-1 and TRBJ2-5; 8 bases map to TRBD2. The CDR3 consists of 15 residues. The V and J ends lost 6 bases and 1 base, in that order; junction bases with no gene match: 8. The V gene's germline CDR1 is SGHRS and CDR2 YFSETQ. Written as DNA, the CDR3 is TGCGCCAGCACGGGGGGGCAGACATTCCAAGAGACCCAGTACTTC. It encodes CASTGGQTFQETQYF.

A few counts support this clone. The CDR3 DNA follows: TGTGCCAGCAGTCCCAGGACAGGGGGCGACACCGGGGAGCTGTTTTTT. This codes for CASSPRTGGDTGELFF. This chain uses TRBV6-4 with TRBJ2-2, with 11 nucleotides matching TRBD1. V shed 5 bases and J 3 bases; nucleotides not matched to a gene: 5. CDR3 length: 16 amino acids. Germline V gives CDR1 MRHNA, CDR2 SNTAGT.

The V call is TRBV7-3, the J call TRBJ1-1; possible D gene TRBD1, 5 bases. The CDR3 contains 14 residues. CDR1 is SGHTA, CDR2 FQGTGA, per germline. V was shortened by 7 bases and J by 5 bases, with 17 bases between the two germline ends. The CDR3 loop reads CASTSRQGGTEAFF. In DNA form, the CDR3 reads TGTGCCAGCACCTCCCGCCAGGGAGGTACTGAAGCTTTCTTT. The variable domain in full, with the rest retrieved from reference TRBV7-3 and TRBJ1-1, is GAGVSQTPSNKVTEKGKYVELRCDPISGHTALYWYRQSLGQGPEFLIYFQGTGAADDSGLPNDRFFAVRPEGSVSTLKIQRTERGDSAVYLCASTSRQGGTEAFFGQGTRLTVV.

The CDR3 loop is CASSERGGEKLFF. CDR3 nucleotide sequence: TGTGCCAGCAGTGAAAGGGGGGGTGAAAAACTGTTTTTT. The chain links TRBV6-1 to TRBJ1-4; D may be TRBD1 (6 bases). Germline CDR1 MNHNS, CDR2 SASEGT. Trimming left V 2 bases short and J 7 bases short, with 8 bases between. This CDR3 contains 13 residues.

The chain carries TRBV2 and TRBJ2-3, with D possibly being TRBD2 (5 bases). CDR1 is SNHLY, CDR2 FYNNEI, per germline. The CDR3 spans 13 residues. Trimming stripped 8 bases from V and 0 bases from J, with 9 bases between. CDR3 amino acids: CASLASSTDTQYF. The CDR3 bases are TGTGCCAGCCTGGCTAGCAGCACAGATACGCAGTATTTT.

The count of this clone is one. V usage is TRBV30 and J usage is TRBJ1-2; 9 bases agree with TRBD1. J was trimmed by 3 bases and V by 5 bases; bases with no gene match: 1. This CDR3 contains 12 residues. Germline CDR1 is GTSNPN and CDR2 is SVGIG (reference sequence). CDR3 sequence (DNA): TGTGCCTGGGACAGGGGGGACTATGGCTACACCTTC. Its protein is CAWDRGDYGYTF.

This clone has a handful of counts. The chain couples TRBV25-1 to TRBJ1-4; possibly TRBD1 for D (5 bases). The CDR3 runs 17 residues. Trimming stripped 2 bases from V and 7 bases from J, with 20 bases between. Germline loops: CDR1 MGHDK, CDR2 SYGVNS. Written as DNA, the CDR3 is TGTGCCAGCAGTGAAAAGATGGGATTATGGGGGGGTGAAAAACTGTTTTTT. It codes for CASSEKMGLWGGEKLFF. The full variable domain, in which reference TRBV25-1 and TRBJ1-4 provide the parts outside the CDR3, is EADIYQTPRYLVIGTGKKITLECSQTMGHDKMYWYQQDPGMELHLIHYSYGVNSTEKGDLSSESTVSRIRTEHFPLTLESARPSHTSQYLCASSEKMGLWGGEKLFFGSGTQLSVL.

The V and J genes are TRBV18 and TRBJ1-4; the D is unclear. V was clipped by 8 bases and J by 8 bases, with 12 bases between them. The CDR3 spans 12 residues. In germline, CDR1 is KGHSH, CDR2 LQKENI. The CDR3 protein is CASAREDEKLFF. The CDR3 DNA reads TGTGCCAGCGCCCGGGAGGACGAAAAACTGTTTTTT.

The gene calls are TRBV27 and TRBJ2-7; tentatively, D is TRBD1 (6 bases). The CDR3 spans 15 residues. The V and J ends lost 3 bases and 4 bases respectively, with 16 bases between them. CDR1 and CDR2 from the germline V gene are MNHEY and SMNVEV (reference sequence). CDR3 nucleotide sequence: TGTGCCAGCAGTTTTAAGGGACATGGGGTATACGAGCAGTACTTC. This gives the protein CASSFKGHGVYEQYF.

The chain couples TRBV19 to TRBJ1-5; 7 positions match TRBD1. After removal of 5 bases from V and 4 bases from J, the junction contained 8 bases not matched to a gene. The CDR3 has 15 residues. Germline-derived CDR1 and CDR2 are LNHDA and SQIVND (reference sequence). The CDR3, as DNA: TGTGCCAGTAGTGTACTACAGGGGCGGAATCAGCCCCAGCATTTT. Its protein is CASSVLQGRNQPQHF.

Here the CDR3 reads CASSLGVGQGHNSPLHF. DNA for the CDR3: TGCGCCAGCAGCTTGGGAGTCGGACAGGGACATAATTCACCCCTCCACTTT. The chain is built from TRBV5-1 and TRBJ1-6; 8 positions match TRBD1. With V trimmed by 0 bases and J by 5 bases, 7 bases remained unmatched. The CDR3 consists of 17 residues. Germline values: CDR1 SGHRS, CDR2 YFSETQ.

The chain uses TRBV28 and TRBJ2-5; 9 bases align to TRBD1. The germline V gene encodes CDR1 MDHEN and CDR2 SYDVKM. Trimming at V came to 6 bases and at J to 7 bases, leaving 6 bases not matched to a gene. This CDR3 contains 13 residues. CDR3 loop: CASSPTGGRTQYF. CDR3 DNA sequence: TGTGCCAGCAGCCCGACAGGGGGTCGGACCCAGTACTTC.

This clone is deemed medium-sized (0.01 to 0.1%). V gene TRBV4-3 combines with J gene TRBJ1-4; 9 bases line up with TRBD1. Germline V CDR1 and CDR2: LGHNA, YSLEER. This CDR3 region has 17 residues. The trim removed 0 bases at V and 7 bases at J, leaving 9 bases unmatched. The CDR3 is CASSQEPPGQGSEKLFF. The CDR3 region has the DNA TGCGCCAGCAGCCAAGAGCCCCCGGGACAGGGCAGTGAAAAACTGTTTTTT.

CDR3 in DNA: TGTGCCGGCGACAGCGGGGGGGACACATTCGCAGATACGCAGTATTTT. This encodes CAGDSGGDTFADTQYF. The chain links TRBV2 to TRBJ2-3; 10 positions agree with TRBD2. The CDR3 extends over 16 amino acids. CDR1 is SNHLY and CDR2 is FYNNEI in the germline V gene. After removal of 11 bases from V and 4 bases from J, the junction contained 15 bases not matched to a gene. Supplemented by reference TRBV2 and TRBJ2-3, the full variable domain reads EPEVTQTPSHQVTQMGQEVILRCVPISNHLYFYWYRQILGQKVEFLVSFYNNEISEKSEIFDDQFSVERPDGSNFTLKIRSTKLEDSAMYFCAGDSGGDTFADTQYFGPGTRLTVL.

The chain combines TRBV6-5 with TRBJ1-1, with 7 nucleotides matching TRBD1. V lost 6 bases to trimming and J lost 8 bases; unmatched junction nucleotides: 9. The CDR3 runs 13 residues. From germline, CDR1 is MNHEY and CDR2 SVGAGI. CDR3 bases: TGTGCCAGCAGACAGGGGAGCAGACGAGAAGCTTTCTTT. It is translated as CASRQGSRREAFF.